This TCR beta chain is from a study of T cell repertoires in cytomegalovirus infection. Across the whole study: Indications of both CMV infection and matching HLA type were provided by public TCR beta signatures. Findings of the study overall: Accumulated public TCR beta family frequency recognized individuals carrying CMV together with the relevant HLA. Ex vivo, HLA-C-restricted CMV-specific TCR beta clonotypes prevailed over the rest of the response.

This clonotype was seen only a few times. Its specificity is not known. MiXCR was run by TCRdb on the reads, yielding one entry per CDR3 protein. Here the sample spans 150,000 to 200,000 distinct CDR3 sequences, 28% being singletons. This CDR3 contains 18 residues. Trimming cost V 2 bases and J 0 bases; bases outside gene matches: 10. CDR1 is SEHNR, CDR2 FQNEAQ, per germline (reference sequence). Material: PBMCs. This sequence joins TRBV7-9 and TRBJ1-5; 7 bases are a match to TRBD1. The clonotype comes from a human donor in good health (CMV status not recorded). Some clones in this sample may be carry-over from other donors' samples. Here the CDR3 reads CASSLNTGQPNSNQPQHF. DNA for the CDR3: TGTGCCAGCAGCTTAAACACGGGACAGCCAAATAGCAATCAGCCCCAGCATTTT.